These 9 T cell receptor beta chains came from one sample sequenced in a study of blood T cells in healthy people across ages. The second PCR ran roughly 6 to 11 cycles with a sample-barcoded 5' primer and J-beta primers. TCRdb recomputed calls from the 5' RACE reads with MiXCR, one row per CDR3 protein. In the table there are around 1.5 million distinct CDR3 sequences, 34% of which are singletons. Sequenced: blood. The receptors shown here come from a woman younger than 45 in good health.

This clonotype was counted ten times or more. This chain joins TRBV5-4 and TRBJ1-1; D is uncertain. The CDR3 runs 13 residues. Germline CDR1 is SGHNT and CDR2 is YYREEE (reference sequence). Trimming removed 2 bases at V and 1 base at J, with 6 bases between. The CDR3 loop reads CASSFWGNTEAFF. The CDR3 coding sequence is TGTGCCAGCAGCTTCTGGGGGAACACTGAAGCTTTCTTT.

The V call is TRBV2, the J call TRBJ2-5; maybe TRBD1 (6 bases). V gave up 4 bases and J gave up 5 bases, with 20 bases separating them. This CDR3 region has 16 residues. Germline V gene data show CDR1 as SNHLY and CDR2 as FYNNEI. CDR3 protein: CASSAWGDRPTETQYF. The CDR3 coding sequence is TGTGCCAGCAGTGCGTGGGGCGACAGGCCCACGGAGACCCAGTACTTC.

This clonotype was recorded at least ten times. This chain uses TRBV2 with TRBJ2-5; D is unresolved. CDR3 size: 12 residues. Trimming cost V 4 bases and J 9 bases, with 12 bases left between them. In germline, CDR1 is SNHLY, CDR2 FYNNEI. The CDR3 nucleotides are TGTGCCAGCAGTGCTGGATTAGGAGCCCAGTACTTC. Protein sequence: CASSAGLGAQYF. Supplemented by reference TRBV2 and TRBJ2-5, the full variable domain reads EPEVTQTPSHQVTQMGQEVILRCVPISNHLYFYWYRQILGQKVEFLVSFYNNEISEKSEIFDDQFSVERPDGSNFTLKIRSTKLEDSAMYFCASSAGLGAQYFGPGTRLLVL.

This clonotype came up many times. The V call is TRBV7-2, the J call TRBJ2-5, with 15 bases lining up with TRBD2. The CDR3 is made up of 18 amino acids. CDR1 and CDR2 (germline): SGHTA, FQGNSA. Germline trimming cut 0 bases from V and 1 base from J; bases unmatched to any gene: 3. CDR3 sequence (DNA): TGTGCCAGCAGCTTAGCGGGGACTAGCGGGAGGTTCCAAGAGACCCAGTACTTC. Its protein product is CASSLAGTSGRFQETQYF.

There are many counts of this clonotype. The V call is TRBV4-2, the J call TRBJ2-1; D not resolved. Deletions cut 4 bases from V and 0 bases from J, with 10 bases between. This CDR3 has 15 residues. Germline V gene lookup returns CDR1 LGHNA and CDR2 YNFKEQ. The CDR3 here is CASSRERVSYNEQFF. The CDR3 coding sequence is TGTGCCAGCAGCCGTGAACGGGTCTCCTACAATGAGCAGTTCTTC.

The chain has TRBV13 and TRBJ2-3; 9 bases line up with TRBD2. The trim removed 0 bases at V and 5 bases at J, leaving 3 bases unmatched. The V gene's germline CDR1 is PRHDT and CDR2 FYEKMQ (reference sequence). The CDR3 is made up of 15 amino acids. Here the CDR3 DNA reads TGTGCCAGCAGCTTAGGGGGTAGCGGGAGAGATACGCAGTATTTT. It yields the protein CASSLGGSGRDTQYF.

This clonotype has ten or more counts. The chain links TRBV7-9 to TRBJ1-2, with D perhaps matching TRBD1 (5 bases). The CDR3 runs to 13 residues. V lost 1 base and J lost 7, with 10 bases in between. Per the germline V gene, CDR1 is SEHNR and CDR2 is FQNEAQ (reference sequence). As DNA, the CDR3 is TGTGCCAGCAGCTTAGGAAGGGGCGCTGGCTACACCTTC. This gives the protein CASSLGRGAGYTF. Looking up the rest from reference TRBV7-9 and TRBJ1-2 gives the full variable domain: DTGVSQNPRHKITKRGQNVTFRCDPISEHNRLYWYRQTLGQGPEFLTYFQNEAQLEKSRLLSDRFSAERPKGSFSTLEIQRTEQGDSAMYLCASSLGRGAGYTFGSGTRLTVV.

This clonotype was found many times. The V call is TRBV27, the J call TRBJ2-5; 7 bases match TRBD1. The CDR3 covers 20 residues. The junction had 28 bases not matched to a gene; V was cut back by 5 bases and J by 7 bases. Germline V lookup: CDR1 MNHEY, CDR2 SMNVEV (reference sequence). CDR3 residues: CASSPEGARLNLGLWGTQYF. CDR3 DNA sequence: TGTGCCAGCAGTCCCGAGGGGGCTAGATTGAATTTGGGCCTCTGGGGGACCCAGTACTTC.

About this clonotype: A clone one base away is much larger, so this may be a read error. This rearrangement joins TRBV28 to TRBJ2-5, with a possible D match to TRBD1 (6 bases). The CDR3 runs 13 residues. CDR1 and CDR2 from the germline V gene are MDHEN and SYDVKM. CDR3 sequence (DNA): TGTGCCAGCATAACTCAGGGGTGGGAGACCCGGTACTTC. Residues: CASITQGWETRYF.